This T cell receptor (beta chain) was obtained from a study of blood T cell repertoires in COVID-19. Study-wide background: In each case, the material was cDNA or gDNA derived from T cells, B-cell-depleted T cells, or PBMCs.

Libraries were prepared by immunoSEQ multiplex PCR; TCRdb keeps only in-frame clonotypes and omits some of them. The table shows about 180,000 clones, with 82% occurring only once. Clinical histories supplied by participants themselves formed the basis of cohort assignment. The CDR3 sequence is 13 residues long. In germline, CDR1 is SGHAT, CDR2 FQNNGV. V was clipped by 6 bases and J by 4 bases, with 11 bases between them. Source material: PBMCs or T cells enriched from blood (not recorded which). V and J are TRBV11-2 and TRBJ2-3; D gene uncertain. This receptor was identified in a man in his sixties who had recovered from COVID-19. In DNA, the CDR3 is TGTGCCAGCAGTCCTGCGGTGCCAGATACGCAGTATTTT. It is translated as CASSPAVPDTQYF.